These 5 T cell receptor beta chains share one sample of origin, sequenced in a study of OX40 agonist ivuxolimab in advanced cancers. Using immunoSEQ multiplex PCR, the repertoire was profiled, and TCRdb retains in-frame clones only, with some absent. This table holds roughly 58,000 clones, over 90% found once. The sequencing used CD4+ or CD8+ T cells sorted from blood, collected in a trial of the OX40 agonist ivuxolimab. The receptors derive from an adult with an advanced solid tumor such as melanoma, head and neck, liver or kidney cancer.

The V gene is TRBV2, the J gene TRBJ1-2, with TRBD1 matching 8 bases. The CDR3 spans 12 residues. The J segment lost 6 bases and the V segment lost 9 bases, leaving 6 bases of the junction unmatched. Germline assignment: CDR1 SNHLY and CDR2 FYNNEI. CDR3 coding DNA: TGTGCCAGAAAAGGACAGGGTAATGGCTACACCTTC. Protein: CARKGQGNGYTF.

This clone was seen a single time. The chain joins TRBV4-3 to TRBJ2-3, with TRBD2 matching over 8 bases. CDR1 LGHNA and CDR2 YSLEER come from the germline V gene. CDR3 length: 15 amino acids. The V gene end was trimmed by 0 bases and the J gene end by 6 bases; junction bases not matched to a gene: 5. CDR3 loop: CASSQDGTRSDTQYF. CDR3 DNA: TGCGCCAGCAGCCAAGATGGGACTAGATCGGATACGCAGTATTTT.

The V gene is TRBV14, the J gene TRBJ2-7; possibly TRBD1 or TRBD2 for D (5 bases each). CDR3 length equals 16 residues. Trimming pared 0 bases from V and 0 bases from J, leaving 12 bases between. Germline-derived CDR1 and CDR2 are SGHDN and FVKESK. CDR3 amino acids: CASSQELGVGSYEQYF. In DNA form, the CDR3 reads TGTGCCAGCAGCCAAGAGTTGGGGGTGGGCTCCTACGAGCAGTACTTC.

The CDR3 sequence is CASSQVRQGTEAFF. Here the CDR3 DNA reads TGTGCCAGCAGCCAGGTAAGACAGGGCACTGAAGCTTTCTTT. This chain uses TRBV11-3 with TRBJ1-1, with 7 bases matching TRBD1. V was clipped by 5 bases and J by 4 bases; unmatched bases: 7. This CDR3 has 14 amino acids. The germline gives CDR1 SGHNT, CDR2 YENEEA.

This chain links TRBV9 with TRBJ2-7; unclear D gene. The V end lost 0 bases, the J end lost 2 bases, and 9 bases lay between the germline ends. Germline CDR1 reads SGDLS; CDR2 reads YYNGEE. The length of the CDR3 is 14 residues. CDR3 sequence reads: CASSVEAGTYEQYF. In nucleotides, the CDR3 is TGTGCCAGCAGCGTAGAGGCAGGTACCTACGAGCAGTACTTC.